This T cell receptor (beta chain) was sequenced in a study of blood T cells in healthy people across ages. Findings and caveats of the study: Diversity of TCR beta per million T cells declined in a roughly linear way with age.

This clonotype turned up a few times. The antigen remains unidentified. CDR1 and CDR2 from the germline V gene are LGHNA and YNFKEQ. V shed 0 bases and J shed 0 bases, with 2 bases lying between them. The CDR3 extends over 13 amino acids. Together with a sample-barcoded 5' primer, a J-beta primer mix was included in a second PCR lasting about 6 to 12 cycles. TCRdb recomputed calls from the 5' RACE reads with MiXCR, one row per CDR3 protein. Among over a million distinct CDR3 sequences listed, less than 25% were seen once. These data were also reused for a study on T cells of mothers and their children.

Sequencing input: blood. The chain has TRBV4-2 and TRBJ1-1; D remains ambiguous. The receptor's source is a girl aged 2 to 9 in good health. As DNA, the CDR3 is TGTGCCAGCAGCCAAGAGATGAACACTGAAGCTTTCTTT. Protein product: CASSQEMNTEAFF.